This T cell receptor beta chain emerged from a study of beta chain features in type 1 diabetes. From germline, CDR1 is GTSNPN and CDR2 SVGIG (reference sequence). The CDR3 sequence is 14 residues long. The V gene end was trimmed by 3 bases and the J gene end by 5 bases; junction bases not matched to a gene: 8. This clone was recorded a few times. TCRB transcripts that were expressed got sequenced, as all of the isolated RNA had been reverse transcribed. Here immunoSEQ multiplex PCR was the method, and the copy in TCRdb shows in-frame clones only, minus some. The sample gives over 350,000 clones, less than 15% of which show up once; more than 0.015% is in the top ten.

This clonotype originated in a woman younger than 35 in good health. This chain connects TRBV30 to TRBJ1-1; the match to TRBD1 covers 8 bases. The sequenced sample consisted of naive CD4+ T cells from blood. The CDR3 DNA reads TGTGCCTGGAGAGCTTCAGGGGGCCGGACTGAAGCTTTCTTT. It specifies CAWRASGGRTEAFF.